Below, one TCR beta chain is given with its context. Mismatch with germline at one junction end may stem from a read error. This sample stems from a study of blood T cell repertoires in COVID-19. Study context: The United States, Italy and Spain were the sources of the acute and convalescent COVID-19 samples.

The CDR3 is made up of 11 amino acids. In germline, CDR1 is SGHNT, CDR2 YYREEE (reference sequence). Profiled with immunoSEQ multiplex PCR; TCRdb holds only in-frame clones, not every one. This sample yields more than 95,000 clones, of which roughly four fifths are seen a single time; about 5% belongs to the top ten. Sequencing was performed on peripheral blood. The clonotype comes from a man aged 60 to 75 with acute or convalescent COVID-19. This chain joins TRBV5-4 and TRBJ1-6, with 8 positions matching TRBD1. CDR3 coding DNA: TGTGCCAGCAGCTCTCTGGGACAGGTAGCTTTT. Translating gives CASSSLGQVAF.